This T cell receptor (beta chain) was obtained from a study of glioma-infiltrating T cells. The iRepertoire nested amplicon-rescue multiplex PCR amplified TCR alpha and beta CDR3s from RNA. Each CDR3 protein gets one entry after TCRdb re-called the multiplex PCR reads with MiXCR. The sample contains around 180,000 distinct CDR3 sequences, about 47% of which appear only once. With respect to this clonotype: The junction departs from germline at one end; a sequencing error may be responsible.

Sequenced sample: glioma tissue, nonneoplastic brain tissue, or PBMCs (not recorded which). This TCR derives from a human donor with low-grade glioma or glioblastoma, undergoing nonglioma brain surgery, or in good health (not recorded which).

The CDR3 is CASSQVAGIITEPFF. In DNA, the CDR3 is TGTGCCAGCAGCCAAGTAGCAGGAATAATCACTGAACCTTTCTTT. The chain links TRBV3-1 to TRBJ1-1; D is unresolved. Germline assignment: CDR1 LGHDT and CDR2 YNNKEL (reference sequence). This CDR3 comprises 15 residues.